The 4 T cell receptor beta chains listed next were all sequenced from one sample in a study of long-term antiretroviral therapy in people with HIV. Assay version v3.0 of immunoSEQ was used, and it was run at survey level. The table came from immunoSEQ multiplex PCR; TCRdb's copy has only in-frame clones and leaves some out. The repertoire consists of 25,000 to 35,000 clones, with more than 70% occurring once and the leading ten covering less than 6%. The specimen comprised unsorted PBMCs, sampled 0.8 years after starting antiretroviral therapy. The receptor source for this set is a woman aged 25 to 39 with HIV.

J is TRBJ2-2 and V is TRBV29-1; D call uncertain. V was shortened by 6 bases and J by 3 bases, with 8 bases between the two germline ends. CDR3 size: 12 residues. In germline, CDR1 is SQVTM, CDR2 ANQGSEA. CDR3 in DNA: TGCAGCGTAGGCAGCTACACCGGGGAGCTGTTTTTT. It codes for CSVGSYTGELFF.

This chain uses TRBV5-1 with TRBJ2-2, with 13 bases lining up with TRBD2. The V and J ends lost 6 bases and 4 bases, in that order; junction bases with no gene match: 9. CDR3 length equals 17 residues. Germline CDR1 is SGHRS and CDR2 is YFSETQ. CDR3: CASTGTSGVQGTGELFF. CDR3 sequence (DNA): TGCGCCAGCACCGGGACTAGCGGGGTTCAAGGCACCGGGGAGCTGTTTTTT.

This clone was observed a handful of times. The CDR3 is CASSLDPTTDEQYF. The CDR3 region has the DNA TGTGCCAGCAGCCTAGACCCGACCACGGACGAGCAGTACTTC. The chain joins TRBV7-7 to TRBJ2-7; D is undetermined. V dropped 5 bases and J dropped 5 bases, with 16 bases sitting between them. Germline CDR1 is SSHAT and CDR2 is FNYEAQ (reference sequence). This CDR3 is built from 14 residues.

The CDR3 protein is CASLTGGPTDTQYF. For the CDR3, the DNA is TGCGCCAGTTTAACAGGGGGCCCCACAGATACGCAGTATTTT. The J gene is TRBJ2-3, the V gene TRBV10-2, with 9 bases that match TRBD1. The ends lost 9 bases at V and 2 bases at J; junction bases unmatched: 6. Germline CDR1 is WSHSY and CDR2 is SAAADI. The CDR3 totals 14 residues.